Below, 14 T cell receptor beta chains from the same sample are listed, as sequenced in a study of shared clonotypes between healthy human individuals. This table comes from immunoSEQ multiplex PCR, and its TCRdb copy is limited to in-frame clones, with some not included. The top ten hold approximately 12% of the sample, which has roughly 500,000 clones, less than 80% seen once. Source material: PBMCs. Receptor source: a woman aged 40 to 50 in good health. Some clones in this sample may be carry-over from other donors' samples.

V is TRBV13 and J is TRBJ1-5; 7 bases are shared with TRBD1. This CDR3 is 14 amino acids long. Germline trimming cut 0 bases from V and 7 bases from J; bases unmatched to any gene: 3. The germline CDR1 and CDR2 sequences are PRHDT and FYEKMQ (reference sequence). This CDR3 reads CASSLGQGGQPQHF. DNA of the CDR3: TGTGCCAGCAGCTTAGGCCAGGGGGGGCAGCCCCAGCATTTT.

This clone was detected only once. The J gene is TRBJ2-4, the V gene TRBV6-5; unclear D gene. With 8 bases removed from V and 8 bases from J, the gap between germline ends came to 13 bases. The CDR3 is made up of 12 amino acids. Germline V gene data show CDR1 as MNHEY and CDR2 as SVGAGI. In DNA, the CDR3 is TGTGCCAGCCCCACTCAGGCTGACATTCAGTACTTC. It encodes CASPTQADIQYF.

This chain uses TRBV28 with TRBJ2-7, with D perhaps matching TRBD2 (6 bases). This CDR3 has 15 residues. Germline CDR1 MDHEN, CDR2 SYDVKM. Trimming shortened V by 4 bases and J by 2 bases, and 15 bases separated the two germline ends. The CDR3 DNA reads as TGTGCCAGCAGTTACGGGCGGAGGGTCACCTACGAGCAGTACTTC. It translates to CASSYGRRVTYEQYF.

The rearrangement joins TRBV6-5 to TRBJ2-7; either TRBD1 or TRBD2 may supply D (5 bases each). The CDR3 extends over 14 amino acids. Germline loops: CDR1 MNHEY, CDR2 SVGAGI. Trimming removed 5 bases from V and 3 bases from J, with 14 bases in between. As DNA, the CDR3 is TGTGCCAGCAGTCCCTCCTGGGACGTCTACGAGCAGTACTTC. Translating gives CASSPSWDVYEQYF.

The V call is TRBV27, the J call TRBJ2-5; 7 bases agree with TRBD2. The junction had 7 bases not matched to a gene; V was cut back by 2 bases and J by 1 base. This CDR3 has 16 residues. Germline V gives CDR1 MNHEY, CDR2 SMNVEV (reference sequence). The CDR3 loop is CASSLGGSGPQETQYF. CDR3 nucleotides: TGTGCCAGCAGTTTAGGCGGGAGTGGCCCCCAAGAGACCCAGTACTTC.

This chain links TRBV15 with TRBJ2-7; 8 nucleotides line up with TRBD1. The J segment lost 12 bases and the V segment lost 1 base, leaving 23 bases of the junction unmatched. The CDR3 covers 18 residues. Germline CDR1 LNHNV, CDR2 YYDKDF (reference sequence). For the CDR3, the DNA is TGTGCCACCAGCAGAGTTCCAGGGGGCGATTCGGTAAACGACGACTTGTACTTC. It yields the protein CATSRVPGGDSVNDDLYF.

The chain employs TRBV4-1 and TRBJ1-1; 8 bases map to TRBD1. The CDR3 covers 14 residues. From germline, CDR1 is MGHRA and CDR2 YSYEKL. Losses at the gene ends were 4 bases for V and 3 bases for J; bases not matched to a gene: 4. For the CDR3, the DNA is TGCGCCAGCAGCCGGTTACAGGGGGACACTGAAGCTTTCTTT. Residues: CASSRLQGDTEAFF.

This chain uses TRBV2 with TRBJ2-2; 9 bases match TRBD2. The CDR3 consists of 18 residues. Germline V gene lookup returns CDR1 SNHLY and CDR2 FYNNEI. V lost 0 bases and J lost 3; bases outside the gene matches: 8. CDR3 in DNA: TGTGCCAGCAGTGAAGCCCCTCAGGGCGGGAGGGACACCGGGGAGCTGTTTTTT. Protein: CASSEAPQGGRDTGELFF.

This sequence joins TRBV5-6 and TRBJ1-2; a possible D gene is TRBD1 (5 bases). The CDR3 totals 15 residues. V lost 2 bases to trimming and J lost 0 bases, with 11 bases between them. Per the germline V gene, CDR1 is SGHDT and CDR2 is YYEEEE. CDR3 DNA: TGTGCCAGCAGCTTCCGGGGCGCCTCTAACTATGGCTACACCTTC. Translation: CASSFRGASNYGYTF.

V is TRBV27 and J is TRBJ2-7; 9 positions agree with TRBD2. The length of the CDR3 is 15 residues. V was pared by 8 bases and J by 2 bases, with 10 bases of the junction left unmatched. CDR1 is MNHEY, CDR2 SMNVEV, per germline (reference sequence). CDR3 protein: CASAPEREVPYEQYF. CDR3 sequence (DNA): TGTGCCAGCGCACCGGAGCGGGAGGTTCCCTACGAGCAGTACTTC.

In this sample, this clone turned up a few times. The chain combines TRBV10-3 with TRBJ1-1; D may be TRBD1 (5 bases). Deletions cut 7 bases from V and 7 bases from J, with 16 bases between. The CDR3 is made up of 13 amino acids. The germline CDR1 and CDR2 sequences are ENHRY and SYGVKD. Here the CDR3 DNA reads TGTGCCATCATCCAGGGCATGGGGGGTGAAGCTTTCTTT. Translation gives CAIIQGMGGEAFF.

V gene TRBV4-2 combines with J gene TRBJ2-1; 8 bases map to TRBD2. V shed 1 base and J 4 bases; nucleotides not matched to a gene: 3. The CDR3 length is 15 residues. Germline values: CDR1 LGHNA, CDR2 YNFKEQ. In DNA form, the CDR3 reads TGTGCCAGCAGCCAAGGGACTAGCACATACAATGAGCAGTTCTTC. Translation gives CASSQGTSTYNEQFF.

The chain is built from TRBV2 and TRBJ1-2; D might be TRBD1 (6 bases). Germline-derived CDR1 and CDR2 are SNHLY and FYNNEI. V was cut by 7 bases and J by 4 bases, with 16 bases left in between. This CDR3 is built from 14 residues. The CDR3 protein is CASTLRGAAYGYTF. The CDR3 DNA reads TGTGCCAGCACCCTTAGGGGGGCCGCCTATGGCTACACCTTC.

The rearrangement uses TRBV25-1 and TRBJ2-5, with D tentatively TRBD1 (5 bases). V dropped 4 bases and J dropped 5 bases, with 11 bases sitting between them. This CDR3 spans 13 amino acids. Per germline, CDR1 MGHDK and CDR2 SYGVNS. The CDR3 coding sequence is TGTGCCAGCAGTGGACCCAGGGTGGAGACCCAGTACTTC. Translation: CASSGPRVETQYF.